The 6 T cell receptor beta chains below all came from one sample that was sequenced in a study of breast tumors, draining lymph nodes, adjacent tissues. TCRdb used MiXCR to reprocess the multiplex PCR reads, holding one entry per CDR3 protein. The sample contains about 150,000 distinct CDR3 sequences, about a fifth of which appear only once. Axillary draining lymph nodes of breast cancer patients supplied the node samples. Sample: axillary lymph node tissue. All receptors come from a female donor with breast cancer. Some clones in this sample may be carry-over from other donors' samples.

This clonotype was found many times. V gene TRBV7-2 combines with J gene TRBJ2-7; TRBD1 might be the D (6 bases). Trimming took 5 bases from V and 6 from J, leaving 23 bases between them. The germline gives CDR1 SGHTA, CDR2 FQGNSA. The CDR3 extends over 16 amino acids. In nucleotides, the CDR3 is TGTGCCAGCAGCCCGCAGACAGGTCTCCCCTCCGTCGAGCAGTACTTC. Encoded protein: CASSPQTGLPSVEQYF.

This clonotype showed up many times. V gene TRBV24-1 combines with J gene TRBJ2-1; TRBD1 matches 8 bases. With V trimmed by 3 bases and J by 5 bases, 8 bases remained unmatched. Germline V CDR1 and CDR2: KGHDR, SFDVKD. This CDR3 comprises 16 residues. CDR3 residues: CATSDPGQERDNEQFF. DNA for the CDR3: TGTGCCACCAGTGATCCGGGACAGGAGAGGGACAATGAGCAGTTCTTC.

This clonotype was detected ten times or more. The chain uses TRBV6-5 and TRBJ1-2; D unresolved. V dropped 6 bases and J dropped 4 bases, with 12 bases sitting between them. Germline V gene lookup returns CDR1 MNHEY and CDR2 SVGAGI. The CDR3 has 13 residues. CDR3 sequence: CASSRPGGYGYTF. The CDR3 DNA reads as TGTGCCAGCAGCCGACCGGGAGGCTATGGCTACACCTTC.

This clonotype was detected ten times or more. The chain is built from TRBV3-1 and TRBJ2-3, with 9 bases fitting TRBD2. V was clipped by 4 bases and J by 1 base; unmatched bases: 3. Germline loops: CDR1 LGHDT, CDR2 YNNKEL (reference sequence). The CDR3 is 15 amino acids. As DNA, the CDR3 is TGTGCCAGCAGCCGTATAGCGGGAGGCACAGATACGCAGTATTTT. Its translation is CASSRIAGGTDTQYF.

A note on this clonotype: A much larger clone differs by one base, so this may be a read error. The CDR3 ends on some other residue instead of the conserved phenylalanine or tryptophan, so this is likely a read error. This chain joins TRBV19 and TRBJ1-3, with D uncertain. The CDR3 sequence is 13 residues long. Germline V gene sequence: CDR1 LNHDA, CDR2 SQIVND (reference sequence). V was clipped by 7 bases and J by 4 bases, with 11 bases between them. This CDR3 reads CASTFAAGNTIYL. The CDR3 DNA sequence: TGTGCCAGTACATTCGCGGCAGGAAACACCATATATCTT.

This clonotype occurred many times. The CDR3 DNA reads TGCGCCAGCAGCCAGGGTTCTAGCACAGATACGCAGTATTTT. This translates into CASSQGSSTDTQYF. This sequence joins TRBV4-3 and TRBJ2-3, with D unresolved. Deletions cut 3 bases from V and 0 bases from J, with 7 bases between. CDR3 length: 14 amino acids. Germline V gene lookup returns CDR1 LGHNA and CDR2 YSLEER.